Described below is a single T cell receptor (beta chain) sequence and its context. This clonotype was found a few times. Its antigen has not been determined. Base-call qualities are not available, and no considerably larger clone is one nucleotide away. The data belong to a study of T-cell memory formation after mild COVID-19 (dated by TCRdb to the early 2020s). At the level of the whole study: TCR sequence clusters from the two donors were found to be largely donor specific. In a couple of donors, T-cell clones that expanded and contracted after mild COVID-19 were tracked by sequencing TCRalpha and TCRbeta repertoires over time. Two young, previously healthy adult volunteers, one female and one male, were included in the cohort. The paper's findings and limits, for the study overall: SARS-CoV-2 specificity of the second-wave clones peaking on day 37 was not confirmed. Some responding clones were found in pre-infection memory, which suggests that pre-existing cross-reactive memory T cells took part in the SARS-CoV-2 response. The study included only a couple of mild cases, and larger cohorts that include severe cases with pre-infection samples were judged to be necessary. Contracting CD4+ clones were found mainly in CM and EM memory subsets, while CD8+ clones were enriched in EMRA. Balanced CD4/CD8 phenotypes were observed for clones contracting from day 15 to 85, whereas a bias towards CD4+ was observed for a second wave of clones expanding from day 15 to 37.

V sheds 1 base and J sheds 8 bases, leaving 17 bases between their ends. For CDR1 and CDR2, the germline V gene lists SGHVS and FQNEAQ. The CDR3 goes from the cysteine to the phenylalanine over 15 residues. Only the CDR3 DNA is retained, 45 bases long and in frame from the first base. Data came from an Illumina NovaSeq 6000. TCRalpha and TCRbeta cDNA libraries were built by 5'RACE with constant-segment primers, adding sample barcodes and unique molecular identifiers. RNA was extracted from every sample with Trizol reagent. Amplification of the libraries took two PCR steps, and the second step added a second sample barcode plus Illumina TruSeq adapters. The libraries were sequenced on an Illumina NovaSeq using 2 x 150 bp paired-end reads. The authors processed their data as follows. Reads were demultiplexed and collapsed into UMI-guided consensus sequences with migec v1.2.7. With mixcr v2.1.11, UMI consensuses were aligned to TRA and TRB V and J templates and assembled into clonotypes. Expanded or contracted clonotypes were those called significant by both edgeR and NoisET, with noise models trained on biological replicates. For edgeR calls, a false discovery rate-adjusted p below 0.01 and a log2 fold-change threshold of 1 were applied. As an exploratory analysis of dynamics, max-normalized trajectories of the 1000 most abundant clonotypes were examined with PCA combined with hierarchical clustering. Separately sequenced CD4+ and CD8+ repertoires were used to assign the CD4 or CD8 phenotype of responding clones. TCRdb reworked the public reads: Q25 trimming with fastp, MiXCR clone assembly, productive beta chains retained. Each entry merges the rows of one CDR3 protein and shows their most common DNA and genes. The V and J calls and clone size are TCRdb's, not the authors'. Recorded for this sample are about 240,000 distinct CDR3 sequences; around a tenth of them occurred a single time. The biggest ten clones account for around 23% of the sample.

Ficoll-Paque density gradient centrifugation was used to isolate PBMCs. This receptor was taken from a man aged 18 to 30 who had mild COVID-19 (a few samples of this study predate the infection). The sample titles of this study are shuffled in the database, so cell type and time point are left out; the donor was told from shared clones. Sequencing was carried out using PBMCs or a T cell subset sorted from them (not recorded which). The rearrangement joined TRBV7-8 to TRBJ1-2, with the D gene call left open. The DNA is TGTGCCAGCAGCTTAGATCCGACCCCGCGCTACGGCTACACCTTC. This encodes CASSLDPTPRYGYTF.